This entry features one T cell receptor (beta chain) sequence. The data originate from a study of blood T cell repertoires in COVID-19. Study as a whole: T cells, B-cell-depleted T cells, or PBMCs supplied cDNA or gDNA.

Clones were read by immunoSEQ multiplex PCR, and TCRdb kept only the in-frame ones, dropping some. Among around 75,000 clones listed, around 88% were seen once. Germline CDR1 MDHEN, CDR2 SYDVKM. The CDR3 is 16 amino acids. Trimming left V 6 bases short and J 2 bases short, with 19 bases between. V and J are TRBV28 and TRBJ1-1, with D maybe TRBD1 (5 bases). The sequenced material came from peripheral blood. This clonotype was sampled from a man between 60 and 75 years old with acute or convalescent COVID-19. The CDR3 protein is CASSIGGGVGNTEAFF. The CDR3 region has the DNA TGTGCCAGCAGCATCGGGGGAGGGGTAGGCAACACTGAAGCTTTCTTT.